The 18 T cell receptor beta chains given below trace back to one sample, sequenced in a study of shared clonotypes between healthy human individuals. The data were produced by immunoSEQ multiplex PCR, yet TCRdb's version contains in-frame clones alone and is incomplete. This table holds approximately 2,300,000 clones, roughly 90% found once. The source material was naive CD4+ T cells from PBMCs. Specified subset: CD45RA+ positively selected. These receptors were collected from a man aged 18-30 years in good health. Some clones in this sample may be carry-over from other donors' samples.

V usage is TRBV28 and J usage is TRBJ1-4, with TRBD1 as a possible D gene (6 bases). The CDR3 consists of 13 residues. Germline V lookup: CDR1 MDHEN, CDR2 SYDVKM. V gave up 3 bases and J gave up 8 bases, with 10 bases separating them. Here the CDR3 reads CASSFYQGEKLFF. CDR3 coding DNA: TGTGCCAGCAGTTTTTATCAGGGGGAAAAACTGTTTTTT.

The rearrangement uses TRBV18 and TRBJ1-4, with D possibly TRBD1 on 5 matching bases. Germline V gene lookup returns CDR1 KGHSH and CDR2 LQKENI. The CDR3 has 15 residues. Trimming took off 0 bases at V and 13 bases at J, with 18 bases between the two ends. The CDR3 DNA reads TGTGCCAGCTCACCACCCGGGACGCTCTTCTTGGGACTGTTTTTT. Its translation is CASSPPGTLFLGLFF.

The V gene is TRBV9, the J gene TRBJ2-1, with 11 positions matching TRBD1. Germline values: CDR1 SGDLS, CDR2 YYNGEE. V was pared by 4 bases and J by 6 bases, with 6 bases of the junction left unmatched. The CDR3 totals 15 residues. The CDR3 loop is CASSKAGTGGNEQFF. The CDR3 DNA is TGTGCCAGCAGCAAAGCCGGGACAGGGGGCAATGAGCAGTTCTTC.

The V gene is TRBV18, the J gene TRBJ2-3, with 8 bases lining up with TRBD2. CDR3 length equals 15 residues. Germline V gene data show CDR1 as KGHSH and CDR2 as LQKENI. The V gene end was trimmed by 1 base and the J gene end by 3 bases; junction bases not matched to a gene: 3. Written as DNA, the CDR3 is TGTGCCAGCTCACCACTGATAGCGGGAACAGATACGCAGTATTTT. This encodes CASSPLIAGTDTQYF.

The V and J genes are TRBV4-1 and TRBJ2-1, with D tentatively TRBD2 (6 bases). Between the trimmed V and J ends, which lost 0 bases and 7 bases, there was a span of 16 bases. The CDR3 runs to 16 residues. The germline V gene encodes CDR1 MGHRA and CDR2 YSYEKL. The CDR3 region has the DNA TGCGCCAGCAGCCAAGACGGGCGGGAAACAGAAAATGAGCAGTTCTTC. This encodes CASSQDGRETENEQFF.

The chain has TRBV19 and TRBJ2-1; D is possibly TRBD2 (7 bases). This CDR3 region has 16 residues. Germline V gives CDR1 LNHDA, CDR2 SQIVND (reference sequence). Trimming removed 9 bases at V and 7 bases at J, with 25 bases between. The CDR3, as DNA: TGTGCCAGCAGATCCCCGGGGTCGGGGGGCACGAATGAGCAGTTCTTC. It encodes CASRSPGSGGTNEQFF.

The sample holds one count of this clone. The chain recombines TRBV7-9 with TRBJ2-1; perhaps TRBD1 as D (6 bases). This CDR3 region has 15 residues. Deletions cut 1 base from V and 9 bases from J, with 16 bases between. Per germline, CDR1 SEHNR and CDR2 FQNEAQ (reference sequence). Here the CDR3 DNA reads TGTGCCAGCAGCTTAGGCAACAGGGCCCTGGGTGAGCAGTTCTTC. Its protein product is CASSLGNRALGEQFF.

The gene calls are TRBV2 and TRBJ1-2; no reliable D call. This CDR3 has 13 residues. The V gene's germline CDR1 is SNHLY and CDR2 FYNNEI. With 4 bases removed from V and 3 bases from J, the gap between germline ends came to 9 bases. CDR3 residues: CASSVDGDYGYTF. The CDR3 bases are TGTGCCAGCAGTGTTGACGGAGACTATGGCTACACCTTC.

CDR3 sequence: CASSAQGARQPQHF. DNA of the CDR3: TGTGCCAGCAGCGCACAGGGGGCTCGTCAGCCCCAGCATTTT. The chain uses TRBV9 and TRBJ1-5; TRBD1 matches 9 bases. V lost 3 bases and J lost 6; bases outside the gene matches: 4. The CDR3 consists of 14 residues. The germline gives CDR1 SGDLS, CDR2 YYNGEE.

V and J are TRBV6-5 and TRBJ1-1; D call uncertain. The CDR3 is 15 amino acids. V shed 6 bases and J shed 3 bases, with 17 bases lying between them. Germline CDR1 and CDR2: MNHEY and SVGAGI. The CDR3 DNA sequence: TGTGCCAGCAGCCCTTTGGAGGTAGGGCACACTGAAGCTTTCTTT. Translating it yields CASSPLEVGHTEAFF.

This rearrangement joins TRBV2 to TRBJ2-5; D is uncertain. CDR1 and CDR2 from the germline V gene are SNHLY and FYNNEI. The V and J ends lost 2 bases and 12 bases respectively, with 10 bases between them. The length of the CDR3 is 11 residues. The CDR3 here is CASSETSLEYF. As DNA, the CDR3 is TGTGCCAGCAGTGAAACCTCACTCGAGTACTTC.

V usage is TRBV6-5 and J usage is TRBJ2-5; D might be TRBD1 or TRBD2, each matching 5 bases. Germline V lookup: CDR1 MNHEY, CDR2 SVGAGI. The ends were cut back, 8 bases at V and 7 bases at J, with 23 bases in the middle. This CDR3 contains 15 residues. The CDR3 DNA follows: TGTGCCAGCCCCCGGTCCTTGGGGGTCGCTCTGACCCAGTACTTC. This translates into CASPRSLGVALTQYF.

This clone was detected once. This rearrangement joins TRBV6-1 to TRBJ2-7; TRBD2 matches 10 bases. Germline-derived CDR1 and CDR2 are MNHNS and SASEGT. V trimming: 1 base; J trimming: 1 base; junction bases outside the gene matches: 10. The CDR3 length is 18 residues. CDR3 loop: CASSEELTASGSSYEQYF. The CDR3 bases are TGTGCCAGCAGTGAAGAGTTGACGGCTAGCGGGAGTTCCTACGAGCAGTACTTC.

The rearrangement joins TRBV11-2 to TRBJ2-3; D may be TRBD1 (7 bases). Germline values: CDR1 SGHAT, CDR2 FQNNGV. This CDR3 spans 16 amino acids. The germline V and J ends were trimmed by 5 bases and 1 base, with 16 bases remaining between them. The CDR3 nucleotides are TGTGCCAGCAGCATAAACAGGGGAGGCGGCACAGATACGCAGTATTTT. It yields the protein CASSINRGGGTDTQYF.

The V gene is TRBV29-1, the J gene TRBJ1-2, with D perhaps matching TRBD1 (6 bases). V was trimmed by 4 bases and J by 6 bases, leaving 21 bases between them. This CDR3 contains 15 residues. The germline V gene encodes CDR1 SQVTM and CDR2 ANQGSEA. As DNA, the CDR3 is TGCAGCGTTGGGGCAGGGTTCACAAAGGGGGATGGCTACACCTTC. It translates to CSVGAGFTKGDGYTF.

The CDR3 protein is CASSQVRGAKYEQYF. DNA for the CDR3: TGTGCCAGCAGTCAGGTGCGGGGGGCGAAGTACGAGCAGTACTTC. This chain uses TRBV28 with TRBJ2-7, with 8 positions matching TRBD2. Germline-derived CDR1 and CDR2 are MDHEN and SYDVKM. J lost 4 bases, V lost 5 bases, and 10 bases had no gene match. The CDR3 length is 15 residues.

The chain has TRBV7-2 and TRBJ2-3; TRBD2 matches at 9 bases. Germline loops: CDR1 SGHTA, CDR2 FQGNSA. Trimming took 4 bases from V and 3 from J; bases not matched to a gene: 8. The CDR3 has 16 amino acids. CDR3 DNA: TGTGCCAGCAGCTCGAGGATAGCGGGAGTGACAGATACGCAGTATTTT. It codes for CASSSRIAGVTDTQYF.

V gene TRBV4-1 combines with J gene TRBJ2-7; TRBD2 aligns across 11 bases. CDR1 and CDR2 from the germline V gene are MGHRA and YSYEKL. The V and J ends lost 1 base and 2 bases, in that order; junction bases with no gene match: 10. This CDR3 region has 18 residues. CDR3 coding DNA: TGCGCCAGCAGCCAAGCTGTCAGGGCTAGCGGGAGGACCTACGAGCAGTACTTC. It translates to CASSQAVRASGRTYEQYF.